The TCR beta chain under discussion was sequenced for a study of cytomegalovirus exposure and HLA in healthy donors. On the study more broadly: Earlier, 150 million to 200 million T cells were analyzed, and over 95 million unique TCR beta sequences were found among them. Regarding the study as a whole: The study listed around 150 cytomegalovirus-associated TCR beta chains. Immune exposure information comprised only CMV serostatus. TCR beta chains associated with HLA were, in a later analysis, more clonally expanded than equally common others.

CDR1 SGHNT and CDR2 YYREEE come from the germline V gene (reference sequence). The ends were cut back, 0 bases at V and 8 bases at J, with 6 bases in the middle. The CDR3 covers 12 residues. Concerning this clone: Its antigen is still unknown.

60 Vbeta and 13 Jbeta primers were used in PCR. Sequencing used immunoSEQ multiplex PCR; TCRdb keeps in-frame clones, though not all of them. The profile shows some 140,000 clones, roughly 79% of them singletons. The sample consisted of PBMCs. The TCR originated in a man younger than 30 in good health and CMV-seronegative. The chain links TRBV5-4 to TRBJ2-1; D might be TRBD1 (6 bases). The CDR3 loop reads CASSLGQDEQFF. Written as DNA, the CDR3 is TGTGCCAGCAGCTTGGGACAGGATGAGCAGTTCTTC.